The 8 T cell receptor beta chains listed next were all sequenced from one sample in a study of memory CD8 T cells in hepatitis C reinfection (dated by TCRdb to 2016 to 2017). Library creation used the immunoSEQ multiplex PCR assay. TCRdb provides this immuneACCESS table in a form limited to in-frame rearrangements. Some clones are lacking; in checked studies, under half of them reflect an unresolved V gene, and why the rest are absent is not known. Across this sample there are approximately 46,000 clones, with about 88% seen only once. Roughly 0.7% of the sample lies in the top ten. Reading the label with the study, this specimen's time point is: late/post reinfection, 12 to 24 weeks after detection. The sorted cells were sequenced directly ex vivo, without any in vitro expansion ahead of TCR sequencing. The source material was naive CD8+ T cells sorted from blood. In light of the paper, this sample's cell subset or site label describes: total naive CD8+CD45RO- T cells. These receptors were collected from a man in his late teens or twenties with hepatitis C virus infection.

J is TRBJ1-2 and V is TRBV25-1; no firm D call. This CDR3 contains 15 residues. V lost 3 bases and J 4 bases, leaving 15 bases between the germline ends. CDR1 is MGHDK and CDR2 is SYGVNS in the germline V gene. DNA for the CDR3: TGTGCCAGCAGTGACGGGTTCCTTTCTATCTATGGCTACACCTTC. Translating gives CASSDGFLSIYGYTF.

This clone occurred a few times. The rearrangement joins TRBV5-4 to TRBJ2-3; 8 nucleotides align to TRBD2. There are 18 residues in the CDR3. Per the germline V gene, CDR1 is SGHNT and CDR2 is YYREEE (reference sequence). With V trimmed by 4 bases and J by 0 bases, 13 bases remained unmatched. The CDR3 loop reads CASSPVAGSQLSTDTQYF. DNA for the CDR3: TGTGCCAGCAGCCCTGTAGCGGGATCCCAACTAAGCACAGATACGCAGTATTTT. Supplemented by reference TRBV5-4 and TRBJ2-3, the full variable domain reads ETGVTQSPTHLIKTRGQQVTLRCSSQSGHNTVSWYQQALGQGPQFIFQYYREEENGRGNFPPRFSGLQFPNYSSELNVNALELDDSALYLCASSPVAGSQLSTDTQYFGPGTRLTVL.

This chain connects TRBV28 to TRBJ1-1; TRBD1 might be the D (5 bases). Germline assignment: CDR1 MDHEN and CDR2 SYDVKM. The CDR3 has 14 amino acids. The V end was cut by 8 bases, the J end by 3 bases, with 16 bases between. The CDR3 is CASSGEERYTEAFF. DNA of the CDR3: TGTGCCAGCTCGGGGGAAGAGAGGTACACTGAAGCTTTCTTT.

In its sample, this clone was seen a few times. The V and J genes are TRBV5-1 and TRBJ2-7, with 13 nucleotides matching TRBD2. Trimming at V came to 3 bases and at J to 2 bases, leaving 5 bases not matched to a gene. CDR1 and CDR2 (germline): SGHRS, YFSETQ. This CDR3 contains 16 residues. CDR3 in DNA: TGCGCCAGCAGCTCGGGACTAGCGGGGTTTACCTACGAGCAGTACTTC. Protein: CASSSGLAGFTYEQYF.

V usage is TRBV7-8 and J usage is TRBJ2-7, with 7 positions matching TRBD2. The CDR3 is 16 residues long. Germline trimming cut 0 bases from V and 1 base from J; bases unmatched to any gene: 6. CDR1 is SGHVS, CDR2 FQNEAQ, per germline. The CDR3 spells CASSLAARGSSYEQYF. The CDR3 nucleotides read TGTGCCAGCAGCTTAGCGGCGCGCGGGAGTTCCTACGAGCAGTACTTC.

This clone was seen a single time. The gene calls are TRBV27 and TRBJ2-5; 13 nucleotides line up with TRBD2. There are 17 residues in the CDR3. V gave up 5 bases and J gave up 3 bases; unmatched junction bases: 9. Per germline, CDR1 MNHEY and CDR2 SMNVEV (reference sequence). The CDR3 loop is CASSTVLAGGAKETQYF. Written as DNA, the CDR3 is TGTGCCAGCAGTACCGTACTAGCGGGAGGGGCGAAAGAGACCCAGTACTTC.

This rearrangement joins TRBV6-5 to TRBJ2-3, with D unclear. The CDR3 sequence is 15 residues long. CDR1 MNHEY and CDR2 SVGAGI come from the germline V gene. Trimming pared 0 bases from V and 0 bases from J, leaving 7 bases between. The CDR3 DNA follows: TGTGCCAGCAGTTACTCTAGTTTTAGCACAGATACGCAGTATTTT. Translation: CASSYSSFSTDTQYF.

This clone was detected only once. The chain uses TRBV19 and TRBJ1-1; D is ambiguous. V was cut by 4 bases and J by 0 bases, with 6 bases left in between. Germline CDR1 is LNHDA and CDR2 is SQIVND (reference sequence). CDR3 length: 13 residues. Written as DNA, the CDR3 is TGTGCCAGTAGTAAGCGGGTGAACACTGAAGCTTTCTTT. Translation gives CASSKRVNTEAFF.